The rows below give T cell receptor beta chains drawn from one sample of a study of beta chain features in type 1 diabetes. Profiled with immunoSEQ multiplex PCR; TCRdb holds only in-frame clones, not every one. The top ten hold 0.3% of the sample, which has roughly 26,000 clones, about 45% seen once. The sequencing input was stem cell memory CD4+ T cells from blood. The origin of the receptors is a man aged 25-40 years with type 1 diabetes. CDR3s include the opening cysteine and the closing phenylalanine or tryptophan. The D gene is left open where the match is weak. The size entry is marked missing in some rows and otherwise reads once, few, many or a size class.

j_call d_call cdr3_length clone_size v_call cdr3_aa
TRBJ1-1 TRBD1 14 once TRBV6-6 CASSYSDRSTEAFF
TRBJ2-7 TRBD1 15 - TRBV5-4 CASSETGQGMREQYF
TRBJ2-7 TRBD1 14 - TRBV5-1 CASREPGQGGEQYF
TRBJ1-2 - 14 - TRBV14 CASSQVSRLGGVTF
TRBJ1-1 - 14 few TRBV6-6 CASSYLGHNTEAFF
TRBJ2-1 TRBD2 18 - TRBV14 CASSQDLLAGASYNEQFF
TRBJ1-2 TRBD1 14 - TRBV7-9 CASSRGQGSYGYTF
TRBJ2-1 - 14 - TRBV28 CASSRYSTGLGQFF
TRBJ1-1 - 13 few TRBV6-4 CASSTQENTEAFF
TRBJ1-2 TRBD1 13 - TRBV6-5 CASSSTGGAGYTF
TRBJ2-1 - 15 few TRBV7-2 CASSSGRGRGYEQFF
TRBJ1-2 TRBD1 18 few TRBV9 CASSVSLGDRPTNYGYTF
TRBJ1-5 - 16 - TRBV4-1 CASSQDYAIRNQPQHF
TRBJ1-6 - 16 - TRBV9 CASSVSSDSSNSPLHF
TRBJ1-2 TRBD1 15 - TRBV5-1 CASSLGTGGDYGYTF
TRBJ1-2 TRBD1 17 - TRBV4-1 CASSQPGQGALNYGYTF
TRBJ1-6 TRBD1 15 few TRBV4-1 CASSQAGQGFMALHF
TRBJ2-7 - 16 - TRBV7-9 CASSLGGAGAYYEQYF
TRBJ2-5 TRBD2 15 - TRBV7-9 CASSRTGTSIETQYF
TRBJ2-5 - 15 - TRBV18 CASSPLLTDQETQYF